Listed here are 27 T cell receptor beta chains from one sample, sequenced in a study of cytomegalovirus exposure and HLA in healthy donors. PCR involved 60 Vbeta and 13 Jbeta primers. Using immunoSEQ multiplex PCR, the repertoire was profiled, and TCRdb retains in-frame clones only, with some absent. The sample consists of about 200,000 clones, more than 65% of them appearing once. Sequencing input: PBMCs. These receptors came from a woman aged 25-40 years in good health and CMV-seronegative.

The genes are TRBV7-2 and TRBJ1-5, with a weak D call TRBD1 (5 bases). V lost 1 base and J lost 2, with 18 bases in between. In germline, CDR1 is SGHTA, CDR2 FQGNSA. This CDR3 region has 18 residues. In DNA, the CDR3 is TGTGCCAGCAGCTTAGTGGGCAGGGTGGGGATCGGCAATCAGCCCCAGCATTTT. It translates to CASSLVGRVGIGNQPQHF.

V gene TRBV18 combines with J gene TRBJ1-1; TRBD1 might be the D (5 bases). The ends were cut back, 5 bases at V and 1 base at J, with 20 bases in the middle. The CDR3 is made up of 17 amino acids. Germline CDR1 and CDR2: KGHSH and LQKENI. The CDR3 DNA sequence: TGTGCCAGCTCAACAGACAGTGAACTGAAACGGAACACTGAAGCTTTCTTT. Translating gives CASSTDSELKRNTEAFF.

The chain couples TRBV2 to TRBJ2-2, with D hard to call. CDR1 is SNHLY and CDR2 is FYNNEI in the germline V gene. Trimming pared 4 bases from V and 7 bases from J, leaving 4 bases between. The CDR3 runs 11 residues. In nucleotides, the CDR3 is TGTGCCAGCAGTGGAGTCGGGGAGCTGTTTTTT. As protein: CASSGVGELFF. Complete variable domain (other parts from reference TRBV2 and TRBJ2-2): EPEVTQTPSHQVTQMGQEVILRCVPISNHLYFYWYRQILGQKVEFLVSFYNNEISEKSEIFDDQFSVERPDGSNFTLKIRSTKLEDSAMYFCASSGVGELFFGEGSRLTVL.

This chain connects TRBV19 to TRBJ2-7; 12 positions agree with TRBD1. The V segment lost 5 bases and the J segment 3 bases; nucleotides outside the gene matches: 8. Germline V gene lookup returns CDR1 LNHDA and CDR2 SQIVND (reference sequence). The CDR3 length is 16 residues. CDR3 coding DNA: TGTGCCAGTAGTTCCTCCGGGACAGGGGGCGGCTACGAGCAGTACTTC. This sequence encodes CASSSSGTGGGYEQYF.

V usage is TRBV9 and J usage is TRBJ2-1, with 9 bases aligning to TRBD2. V lost 0 bases and J lost 6; bases outside the gene matches: 7. CDR3 length: 16 residues. Germline CDR1 is SGDLS and CDR2 is YYNGEE. The CDR3 sequence is CASSVGGGREGNEQFF. In nucleotides, the CDR3 is TGTGCCAGCAGCGTAGGCGGGGGGCGGGAGGGCAATGAGCAGTTCTTC.

The J gene is TRBJ1-1, the V gene TRBV7-3; D possibly corresponds to TRBD1 (6 bases). This CDR3 contains 16 residues. Germline V gene lookup returns CDR1 SGHTA and CDR2 FQGTGA. V lost 2 bases to trimming and J lost 1 base, with 14 bases between them. CDR3 sequence (DNA): TGTGCCAGCAGCTTAGGCCGTAGGGGGGGGAACACTGAAGCTTTCTTT. Its translation is CASSLGRRGGNTEAFF.

This chain joins TRBV18 and TRBJ1-1, with D possibly matching TRBD1 (5 bases). The CDR3 has 17 residues. Per the germline V gene, CDR1 is KGHSH and CDR2 is LQKENI. Trimming cost V 6 bases and J 1 base, with 21 bases left between them. The CDR3 nucleotides are TGTGCCAGCTCCAAATTGTGGGGCGGAGTAAAGAACACTGAAGCTTTCTTT. Its protein is CASSKLWGGVKNTEAFF. The full variable domain, with the rest looked up from reference TRBV18 and TRBJ1-1, is NAGVMQNPRHLVRRRGQEARLRCSPMKGHSHVYWYRQLPEEGLKFMVYLQKENIIDESGMPKERFSAEFPKEGPSILRIQQVVRGDSAAYFCASSKLWGGVKNTEAFFGQGTRLTVV.

V usage is TRBV9 and J usage is TRBJ1-1; D may be TRBD1 (5 bases). This CDR3 spans 17 amino acids. The germline V and J ends were trimmed by 3 bases and 1 base, with 19 bases remaining between them. Germline assignment: CDR1 SGDLS and CDR2 YYNGEE. In DNA form, the CDR3 reads TGTGCCAGCAGCGCATCGCCAACGGACACTTCGAACACTGAAGCTTTCTTT. Residues: CASSASPTDTSNTEAFF.

The genes are TRBV19 and TRBJ1-2; the D gene is possibly TRBD1 (5 bases). V lost 4 bases and J 4 bases, leaving 22 bases between the germline ends. CDR1 and CDR2 from the germline V gene are LNHDA and SQIVND (reference sequence). The CDR3 extends over 17 amino acids. CDR3 in DNA: TGTGCCAGTAGTAATCTTGCGGGGCAGGATCGTCCCTATGGCTACACCTTC. It codes for CASSNLAGQDRPYGYTF.

V and J are TRBV10-3 and TRBJ2-7; 7 positions match TRBD1. The germline gives CDR1 ENHRY, CDR2 SYGVKD. The CDR3 sequence is 13 residues long. Trimming took 3 bases from V and 2 from J; bases not matched to a gene: 1. CDR3 amino acids: CAISEQGTYEQYF. CDR3 bases: TGTGCCATCAGTGAACAGGGGACCTACGAGCAGTACTTC.

The gene calls are TRBV5-4 and TRBJ2-1; D is possibly TRBD2 (5 bases). The CDR3 is 11 amino acids. The V gene's germline CDR1 is SGHNT and CDR2 YYREEE (reference sequence). Trimming took off 5 bases at V and 14 bases at J, with 14 bases between the two ends. CDR3 nucleotides: TGTGCCAGCAGGTCGACTTTGGAGGAGTTCTTC. This sequence encodes CASRSTLEEFF. Variable domain in full (rest from reference TRBV5-4 and TRBJ2-1): ETGVTQSPTHLIKTRGQQVTLRCSSQSGHNTVSWYQQALGQGPQFIFQYYREEENGRGNFPPRFSGLQFPNYSSELNVNALELDDSALYLCASRSTLEEFFGPGTRLTVL.

The chain uses TRBV7-6 and TRBJ2-3; D gene ambiguous. The germline V gene encodes CDR1 SGHVS and CDR2 FNYEAQ. CDR3 size: 11 residues. V lost 11 bases and J lost 6, with 12 bases in between. CDR3 sequence (DNA): TGTGCCGTAGCTTTACACGATACGCAGTATTTT. As protein: CAVALHDTQYF.

This rearrangement joins TRBV19 to TRBJ2-1, with TRBD1 as a possible D gene (5 bases). CDR3 length: 15 residues. CDR1 LNHDA and CDR2 SQIVND come from the germline V gene (reference sequence). V lost 8 bases and J 0 bases, leaving 14 bases between the germline ends. The CDR3 bases are TGTGCCAGTCGCTCCTCAGGGAACTCCTACAATGAGCAGTTCTTC. Amino acids: CASRSSGNSYNEQFF.

The chain combines TRBV13 with TRBJ1-1; D may be TRBD1 (6 bases). The CDR3 covers 14 residues. Germline CDR1 is PRHDT and CDR2 is FYEKMQ (reference sequence). The V end lost 5 bases, the J end lost 2 bases, and 12 bases lay between the germline ends. The CDR3 DNA sequence: TGTGCCAGCAGCCTTCTCAGGGGTAACACTGAAGCTTTCTTT. The encoded protein is CASSLLRGNTEAFF.

This CDR3 reads CASSTGLTYGYTF. The CDR3, as DNA: TGTGCCAGTAGTACGGGACTGACGTATGGCTACACCTTC. The chain has TRBV19 and TRBJ1-2; weak D call: TRBD1 (5 bases). The CDR3 is made up of 13 amino acids. The V end lost 4 bases, the J end lost 5 bases, and 11 bases lay between the germline ends. The germline V gene has CDR1 LNHDA and CDR2 SQIVND (reference sequence).

Concerning this clone: At one boundary the junction diverges from the germline segment, which might be a read error. This chain connects TRBV5-4 to TRBJ2-3; 13 positions match TRBD2. The CDR3 runs to 13 residues. Germline CDR1 and CDR2: SGHNT and YYREEE (reference sequence). The CDR3 is CASSFSGLAGDSF. The DNA of the CDR3 is TGTGCCAGCAGCTTCTCCGGACTAGCGGGAGACTCTTTT. The variable domain in full, completed from reference TRBV5-4 and TRBJ2-3, reads ETGVTQSPTHLIKTRGQQVTLRCSSQSGHNTVSWYQQALGQGPQFIFQYYREEENGRGNFPPRFSGLQFPNYSSELNVNALELDDSALYLCASSFSGLAGDSFGPGTRLTVL.

This clone occurred a few times. The V and J genes are TRBV7-2 and TRBJ1-4; 10 bases are a match to TRBD1. The CDR3 extends over 14 amino acids. Trimming at V came to 4 bases and at J to 6 bases, leaving 2 bases not matched to a gene. CDR1 is SGHTA, CDR2 FQGNSA, per germline. The CDR3 sequence: CASSWTGGDEKLFF. CDR3 coding DNA: TGTGCCAGCAGCTGGACAGGGGGGGATGAAAAACTGTTTTTT.

This clone was detected a few times. The chain carries TRBV13 and TRBJ2-7, with TRBD1 as a possible D gene (6 bases). The CDR3 covers 14 residues. Germline lookup yields CDR1 PRHDT and CDR2 FYEKMQ (reference sequence). The V end lost 5 bases, the J end lost 5 bases, and 16 bases lay between the germline ends. This CDR3 reads CASSGQGMVNEQYF. DNA for the CDR3: TGTGCCAGCAGCGGGCAGGGGATGGTCAACGAGCAGTACTTC.

The V gene is TRBV15, the J gene TRBJ2-7; 8 bases map to TRBD1. The CDR3 contains 14 residues. Trimming removed 5 bases from V and 2 bases from J; junction bases left unmatched: 5. Germline V gives CDR1 LNHNV, CDR2 YYDKDF (reference sequence). The CDR3 region has the DNA TGTGCCACCAGCTCTGACAGGGGTCCCTACGAGCAGTACTTC. As protein: CATSSDRGPYEQYF.

The V call is TRBV7-2, the J call TRBJ2-1, with D tentatively TRBD2 (6 bases). Trimming cost V 5 bases and J 3 bases, with 14 bases left between them. The germline CDR1 and CDR2 sequences are SGHTA and FQGNSA. The CDR3 is made up of 15 amino acids. DNA of the CDR3: TGTGCCAGCAGCCCCAGCGGGTTCCGCTACAATGAGCAGTTCTTC. Translated, it gives CASSPSGFRYNEQFF. Using reference TRBV7-2 and TRBJ2-1 for the parts outside the CDR3, the full variable domain is GAGVSQSPSNKVTEKGKDVELRCDPISGHTALYWYRQSLGQGLEFLIYFQGNSAPDKSGLPSDRFSAERTGGSVSTLTIQRTQQEDSAVYLCASSPSGFRYNEQFFGPGTRLTVL.

V usage is TRBV7-8 and J usage is TRBJ2-5; 7 bases match TRBD1. With V trimmed by 4 bases and J by 0 bases, 5 bases remained unmatched. This CDR3 is built from 15 residues. The germline V gene encodes CDR1 SGHVS and CDR2 FQNEAQ. The CDR3 nucleotides read TGTGCCAGCAGCTGGTCGGGACAGCACCAAGAGACCCAGTACTTC. It translates to CASSWSGQHQETQYF.

This clone was recorded a few times. This chain connects TRBV5-1 to TRBJ2-7, with TRBD1 matching over 8 bases. The ends lost 4 bases at V and 4 bases at J; junction bases unmatched: 10. This CDR3 contains 15 residues. The V gene's germline CDR1 is SGHRS and CDR2 YFSETQ. Here the CDR3 reads CASSLTAGGGYEQYF. The CDR3 DNA reads TGCGCCAGCAGCCTGACGGCAGGGGGCGGGTACGAGCAGTACTTC.

This clone was seen more than once but under ten times. The J gene is TRBJ1-6, the V gene TRBV9, with a weak D call TRBD1 (5 bases). Germline assignment: CDR1 SGDLS and CDR2 YYNGEE. The germline V and J ends were trimmed by 0 bases and 8 bases, with 12 bases remaining between them. There are 15 residues in the CDR3. This CDR3 is CASSVDPGDDSPLHF. CDR3 bases: TGTGCCAGCAGCGTAGATCCGGGGGATGATTCACCCCTCCACTTT.

V is TRBV28 and J is TRBJ1-4; possibly TRBD1 for D (5 bases). Per germline, CDR1 MDHEN and CDR2 SYDVKM. The CDR3 spans 15 residues. V lost 2 bases to trimming and J lost 4 bases, with 11 bases between them. The CDR3 sequence is CASSLTQGYNEKLFF. In nucleotides, the CDR3 is TGTGCCAGCAGTTTAACGCAGGGCTATAATGAAAAACTGTTTTTT. Filled out from reference TRBV28 and TRBJ1-4, the complete variable domain reads DVKVTQSSRYLVKRTGEKVFLECVQDMDHENMFWYRQDPGLGLRLIYFSYDVKMKEKGDIPEGYSVSREKKERFSLILESASTNQTSMYLCASSLTQGYNEKLFFGSGTQLSVL.

The V call is TRBV7-8, the J call TRBJ2-3; 9 nucleotides line up with TRBD2. Germline CDR1 reads SGHVS; CDR2 reads FQNEAQ. The CDR3 has 16 residues. V lost 3 bases, J lost 3 bases, and 7 bases stayed unmatched. The CDR3 is CASSFWASGETDTQYF. CDR3 nucleotides: TGTGCCAGCAGCTTCTGGGCTAGCGGGGAGACAGATACGCAGTATTTT.

This rearrangement joins TRBV2 to TRBJ1-1; the D is unclear. There are 13 residues in the CDR3. Germline values: CDR1 SNHLY, CDR2 FYNNEI. V lost 5 bases and J 6 bases, leaving 13 bases between the germline ends. The CDR3 coding sequence is TGTGCCAGCAGTCCCGCGGAGGGCCCTGAAGCTTTCTTT. Translated: CASSPAEGPEAFF.

This chain joins TRBV13 and TRBJ1-1, with unresolved D. The CDR3 spans 15 residues. The germline gives CDR1 PRHDT, CDR2 FYEKMQ (reference sequence). Between the trimmed V and J ends, which lost 4 bases and 0 bases, there was a span of 12 bases. The CDR3 nucleotides are TGTGCCAGCAGCTCCCTATTGGAGATGAACACTGAAGCTTTCTTT. This translates into CASSSLLEMNTEAFF.